The 3 T cell receptor beta chains presented below share a single source sample, sequenced in a study of T-cell memory formation after mild COVID-19. One entry per CDR3 protein results from TCRdb running MiXCR on the 5' RACE reads. This repertoire shows 350,000 or so distinct CDR3 sequences, about an eighth found once; its top ten account for roughly 23%. The sequenced sample consisted of PBMCs or a T cell subset sorted from them (not recorded which). The receptors shown here come from a man aged 18 to 29 who had mild COVID-19 (a few samples of this study predate the infection). Cell type and time point are not known.

This chain uses TRBV10-3 with TRBJ1-1; TRBD1 aligns across 8 bases. V shed 0 bases, J shed 1 base, and the junction held 10 bases outside the gene matches. The CDR3 sequence is 18 residues long. Looked up from germline, CDR1 is ENHRY and CDR2 is SYGVKD. CDR3 sequence: CAISESGQAQRGNTEAFF. In nucleotides, the CDR3 is TGTGCCATCAGTGAGTCGGGACAGGCCCAAAGGGGGAACACTGAAGCTTTCTTT.

The genes are TRBV12-3 or TRBV12-4 and TRBJ1-5, with D hard to call. Between the trimmed V and J ends, which lost 7 bases and 4 bases, there was a span of 5 bases. This CDR3 has 11 residues. CDR3 nucleotide sequence: TGTGCCAGCATGGGGAATCAGCCCCAGCATTTT. Protein: CASMGNQPQHF.

The genes are TRBV6-5 and TRBJ1-2; 12 bases agree with TRBD1. The junction had 3 bases not matched to a gene; V was cut back by 6 bases and J by 4 bases. Germline values: CDR1 MNHEY, CDR2 SVGAGI. The CDR3 contains 14 residues. The DNA of the CDR3 is TGTGCCAGCAGAGTGGGACAGGGGGCCTATGGCTACACCTTC. Encoded protein: CASRVGQGAYGYTF.